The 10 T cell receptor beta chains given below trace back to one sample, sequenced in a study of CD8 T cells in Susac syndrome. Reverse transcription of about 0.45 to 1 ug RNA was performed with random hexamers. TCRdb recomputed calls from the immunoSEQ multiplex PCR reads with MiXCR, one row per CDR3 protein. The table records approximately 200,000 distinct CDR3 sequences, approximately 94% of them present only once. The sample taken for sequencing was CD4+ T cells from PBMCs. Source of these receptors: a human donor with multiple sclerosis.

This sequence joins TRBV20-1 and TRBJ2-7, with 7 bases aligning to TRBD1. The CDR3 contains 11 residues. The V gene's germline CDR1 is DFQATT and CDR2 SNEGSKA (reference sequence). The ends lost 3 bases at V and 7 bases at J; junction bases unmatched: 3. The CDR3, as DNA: TGCAGTGCTAGGACAGGGATGGAGCAGTACTTC. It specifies CSARTGMEQYF.

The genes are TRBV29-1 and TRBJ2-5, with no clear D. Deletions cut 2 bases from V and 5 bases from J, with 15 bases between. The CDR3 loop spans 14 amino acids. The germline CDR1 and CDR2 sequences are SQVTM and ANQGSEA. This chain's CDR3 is CSVEFHRRTETQYF. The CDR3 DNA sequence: TGCAGCGTTGAATTTCATCGCAGGACGGAGACCCAGTACTTC.

CDR3 amino acids: CASSPDANTEAFF. CDR3 DNA: TGTGCCAGCAGCCCCGACGCGAACACTGAAGCTTTCTTT. The chain combines TRBV2 with TRBJ1-1; D unresolved. CDR1 and CDR2 (germline): SNHLY, FYNNEI. V was shortened by 6 bases and J by 1 base, with 9 bases between the two germline ends. The CDR3 sequence is 13 residues long.

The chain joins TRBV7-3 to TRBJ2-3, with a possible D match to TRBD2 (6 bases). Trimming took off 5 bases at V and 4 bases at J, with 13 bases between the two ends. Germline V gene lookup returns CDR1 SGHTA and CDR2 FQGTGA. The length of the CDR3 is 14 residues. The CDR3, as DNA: TGTGCCAGCAGCCCTACCGGGGGATCAGATACGCAGTATTTT. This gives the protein CASSPTGGSDTQYF.

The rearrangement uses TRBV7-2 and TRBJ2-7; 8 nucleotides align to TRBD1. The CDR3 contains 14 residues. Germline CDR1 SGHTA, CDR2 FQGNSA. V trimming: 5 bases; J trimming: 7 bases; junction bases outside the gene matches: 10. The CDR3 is CASSTPGQETEQYF. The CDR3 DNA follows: TGTGCCAGCAGCACACCGGGACAGGAGACAGAGCAGTACTTC.

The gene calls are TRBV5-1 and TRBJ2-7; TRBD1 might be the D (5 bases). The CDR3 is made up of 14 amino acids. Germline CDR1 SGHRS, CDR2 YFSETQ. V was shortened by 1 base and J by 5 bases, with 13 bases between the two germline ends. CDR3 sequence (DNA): TGCGCCAGCAGCTTGCGTACAGGCCTGGACGAGCAGTACTTC. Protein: CASSLRTGLDEQYF.

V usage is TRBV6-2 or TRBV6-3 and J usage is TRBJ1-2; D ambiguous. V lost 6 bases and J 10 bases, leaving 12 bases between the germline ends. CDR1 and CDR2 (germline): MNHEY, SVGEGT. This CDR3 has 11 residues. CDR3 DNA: TGTGCCAGCAGCTTGGACGGCGCCTACACCTTC. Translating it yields CASSLDGAYTF.

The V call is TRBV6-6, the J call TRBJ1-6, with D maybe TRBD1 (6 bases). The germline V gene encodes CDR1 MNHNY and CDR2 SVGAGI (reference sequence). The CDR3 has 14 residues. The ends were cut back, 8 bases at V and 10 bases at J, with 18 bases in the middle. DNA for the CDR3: TGTGCCAGCGGATCCACAGGGATGAGCTCACCCCTCCACTTT. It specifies CASGSTGMSSPLHF.

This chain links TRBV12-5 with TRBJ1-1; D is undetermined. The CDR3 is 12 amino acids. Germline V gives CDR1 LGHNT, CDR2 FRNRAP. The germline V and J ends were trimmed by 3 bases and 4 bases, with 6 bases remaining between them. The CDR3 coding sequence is TGTGCTAGTGGTTTTGAGAGCACTGAAGCTTTCTTT. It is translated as CASGFESTEAFF.

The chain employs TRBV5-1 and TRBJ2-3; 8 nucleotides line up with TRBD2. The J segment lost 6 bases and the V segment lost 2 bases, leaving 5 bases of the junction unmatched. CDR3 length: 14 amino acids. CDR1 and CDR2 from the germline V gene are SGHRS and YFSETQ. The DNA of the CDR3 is TGCGCCAGCAGCTTACTAGCGGCGCTGGATACGCAGTATTTT. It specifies CASSLLAALDTQYF.